Each of the 6 T cell receptor beta chains below was sequenced from the same sample in a study of molecular identifiers for immune sequencing clone quantification (dated by TCRdb to 2017 to 2018). Library preparation employed PCR. The sequencer was an Illumina HiSeq 4000. The public reads were reprocessed in TCRdb via fastp at Q25 and MiXCR, keeping in-frame beta chains. Each CDR3 protein gets just one entry, which takes the most common genes and DNA from the rows behind it. Across this sample there are a few hundred thousand distinct CDR3 sequences, with about a fifth seen only once. The ten biggest clones cover approximately 0.84% of the sample. The sequencing input was naive CD8+ T cells from blood, with Jurkat cell RNA spiked in. Sample cell subset or site, as interpreted from the label and publication: FACS-sorted CD8+CD4-CCR7+CD45RA+ naive T cells. All receptors come from a human donor in good health. Some libraries in this study had Jurkat cell RNA spiked in.

This clonotype occurred a few times. The chain combines TRBV4-1 with TRBJ2-7, with a weak D call TRBD2 (6 bases). Germline V CDR1 and CDR2: MGHRA, YSYEKL. V shed 4 bases and J shed 3 bases, with 16 bases lying between them. CDR3 length: 15 residues. The CDR3: CASSPLNGGFYEQYF. DNA of the CDR3: TGCGCCAGCAGCCCTCTAAACGGGGGTTTCTACGAGCAGTACTTC.

The chain links TRBV19 to TRBJ2-2; 9 bases fit TRBD1. J was trimmed by 6 bases and V by 0 bases; bases with no gene match: 11. The CDR3 spans 18 residues. Germline V lookup: CDR1 LNHDA, CDR2 SQIVND (reference sequence). CDR3 nucleotide sequence: TGTGCCAGTAGTATAGATTCCGTGGGACAGGGATTGTCCGGGGAGCTGTTTTTT. This translates into CASSIDSVGQGLSGELFF.

Comments on this clonotype: A read error may explain this, as a much larger clone is one base away. The CDR3 spells CASSSDRGRVETQNF. CDR3 coding DNA: TGTGCCAGCAGTTCTGACAGGGGGCGGGTAGAGACCCAGAACTTC. The chain links TRBV28 to TRBJ2-5; 10 positions match TRBD1. Germline lookup yields CDR1 MDHEN and CDR2 SYDVKM. The CDR3 has 15 amino acids.

This clonotype was observed a few times. The chain joins TRBV12-3 or TRBV12-4 to TRBJ2-1; perhaps TRBD2 as D (5 bases). The CDR3 runs to 11 residues. Deletions cut 6 bases from V and 13 bases from J, with 13 bases between. CDR3 in DNA: TGTGCCAGCAGGAACGAGGGTAGCCAGTTCTTC. It encodes CASRNEGSQFF.

Note on this clonotype: This clone may be a read error of a much larger clone one base away. This chain connects TRBV19 to TRBJ1-5; D is possibly TRBD1 (6 bases). V was shortened by 5 bases and J by 5 bases, with 19 bases between the two germline ends. The length of the CDR3 is 16 residues. CDR1 and CDR2 (germline): LNHDA, SQIVND (reference sequence). CDR3 protein: CASSVVAGALDQPQHF. The CDR3 DNA is TGTGCCAGTAGTGTAGTAGCAGGGGCGCTGGATCAGCCCCAGCATTTT. Filled out from reference TRBV19 and TRBJ1-5, the complete variable domain reads DGGITQSPKYLFRKEGQNVTLSCEQNLNHDAMYWYRQDPGQGLRLIYYSQIVNDFQKGDIAEGYSVSREKKESFPLTVTSAQKNPTAFYLCASSVVAGALDQPQHFGDGTRLSIL.

This rearrangement joins TRBV13 to TRBJ1-2, with 8 bases aligning to TRBD1. The germline V gene encodes CDR1 PRHDT and CDR2 FYEKMQ (reference sequence). This CDR3 spans 14 amino acids. V was clipped by 3 bases and J by 6 bases; unmatched bases: 6. This CDR3 is CASSFLQGADGYTF. The CDR3 DNA reads as TGTGCCAGCAGCTTCCTGCAGGGGGCGGATGGCTACACCTTC. Full variable domain (outside the CDR3, taken from reference TRBV13 and TRBJ1-2): AAGVIQSPRHLIKEKRETATLKCYPIPRHDTVYWYQQGPGQDPQFLISFYEKMQSDKGSIPDRFSAQQFSDYHSELNMSSLELGDSALYFCASSFLQGADGYTFGSGTRLTVV.